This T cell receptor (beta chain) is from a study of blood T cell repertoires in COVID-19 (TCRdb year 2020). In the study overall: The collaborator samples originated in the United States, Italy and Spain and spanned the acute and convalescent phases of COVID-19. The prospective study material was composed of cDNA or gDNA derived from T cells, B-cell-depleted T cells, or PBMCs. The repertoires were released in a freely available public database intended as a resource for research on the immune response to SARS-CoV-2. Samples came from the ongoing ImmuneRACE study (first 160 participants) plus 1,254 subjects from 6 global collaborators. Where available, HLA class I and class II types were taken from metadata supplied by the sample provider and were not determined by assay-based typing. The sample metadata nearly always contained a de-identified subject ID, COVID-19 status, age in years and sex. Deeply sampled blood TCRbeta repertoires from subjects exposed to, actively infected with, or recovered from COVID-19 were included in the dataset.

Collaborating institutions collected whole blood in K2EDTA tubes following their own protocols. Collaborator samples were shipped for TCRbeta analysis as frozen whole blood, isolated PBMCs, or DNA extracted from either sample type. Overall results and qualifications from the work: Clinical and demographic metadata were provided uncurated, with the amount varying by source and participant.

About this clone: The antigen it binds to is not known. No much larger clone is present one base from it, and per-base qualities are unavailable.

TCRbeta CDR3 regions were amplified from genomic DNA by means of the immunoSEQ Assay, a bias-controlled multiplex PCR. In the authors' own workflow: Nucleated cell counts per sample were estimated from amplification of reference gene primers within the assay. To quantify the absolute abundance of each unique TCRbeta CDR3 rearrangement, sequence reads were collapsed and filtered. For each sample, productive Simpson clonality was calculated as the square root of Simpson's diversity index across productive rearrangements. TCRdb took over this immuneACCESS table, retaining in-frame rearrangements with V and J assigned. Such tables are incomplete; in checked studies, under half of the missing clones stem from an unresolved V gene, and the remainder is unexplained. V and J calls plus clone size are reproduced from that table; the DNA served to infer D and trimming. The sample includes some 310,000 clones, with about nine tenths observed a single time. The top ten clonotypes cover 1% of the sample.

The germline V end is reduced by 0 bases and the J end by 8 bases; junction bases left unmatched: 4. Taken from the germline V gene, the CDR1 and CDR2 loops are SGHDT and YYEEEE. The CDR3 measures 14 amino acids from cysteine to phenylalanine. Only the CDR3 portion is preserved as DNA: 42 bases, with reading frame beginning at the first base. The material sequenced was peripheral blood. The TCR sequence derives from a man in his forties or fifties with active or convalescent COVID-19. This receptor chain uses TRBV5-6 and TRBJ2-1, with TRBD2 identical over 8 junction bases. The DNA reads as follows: TGTGCCAGCAGCTTGGCCGGGGGGGCTCATGAGCAGTTCTTC. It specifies CASSLAGGAHEQFF.